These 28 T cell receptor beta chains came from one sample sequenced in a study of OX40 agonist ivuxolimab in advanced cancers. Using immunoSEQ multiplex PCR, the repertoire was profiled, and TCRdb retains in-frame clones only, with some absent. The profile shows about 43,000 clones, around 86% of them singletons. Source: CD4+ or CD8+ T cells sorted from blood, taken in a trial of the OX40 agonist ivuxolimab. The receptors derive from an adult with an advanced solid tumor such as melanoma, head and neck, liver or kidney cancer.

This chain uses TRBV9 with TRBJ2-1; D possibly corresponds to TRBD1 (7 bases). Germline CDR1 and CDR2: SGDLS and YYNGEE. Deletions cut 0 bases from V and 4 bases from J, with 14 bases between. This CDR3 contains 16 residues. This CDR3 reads CASSVGAGTEYNEQFF. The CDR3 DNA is TGTGCCAGCAGCGTAGGGGCGGGGACAGAGTACAATGAGCAGTTCTTC.

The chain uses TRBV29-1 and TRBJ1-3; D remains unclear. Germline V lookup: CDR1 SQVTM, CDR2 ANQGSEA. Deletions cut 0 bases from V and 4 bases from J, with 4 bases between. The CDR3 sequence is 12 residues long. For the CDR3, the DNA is TGCAGCGTTGAAGACCTAGGAAACACCATATATTTT. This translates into CSVEDLGNTIYF.

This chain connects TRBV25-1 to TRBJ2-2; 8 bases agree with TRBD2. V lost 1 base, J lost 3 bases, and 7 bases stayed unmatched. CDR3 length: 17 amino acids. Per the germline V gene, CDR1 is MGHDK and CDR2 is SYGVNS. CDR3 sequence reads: CASSEWSGGRHTGELFF. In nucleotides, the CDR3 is TGTGCCAGCAGTGAATGGAGCGGGGGCCGGCACACCGGGGAGCTGTTTTTT.

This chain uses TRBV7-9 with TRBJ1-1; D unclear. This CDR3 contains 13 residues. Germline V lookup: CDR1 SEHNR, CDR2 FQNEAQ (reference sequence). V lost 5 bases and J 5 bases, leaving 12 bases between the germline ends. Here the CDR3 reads CASSPGGRTEAFF. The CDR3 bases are TGTGCCAGCAGCCCAGGAGGGAGAACTGAAGCTTTCTTT.

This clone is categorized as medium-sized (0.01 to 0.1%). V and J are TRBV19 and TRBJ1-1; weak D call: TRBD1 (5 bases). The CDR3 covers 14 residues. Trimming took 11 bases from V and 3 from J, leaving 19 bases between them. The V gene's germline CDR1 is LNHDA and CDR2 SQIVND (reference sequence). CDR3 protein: CAPHPGAADTEAFF. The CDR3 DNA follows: TGTGCCCCCCATCCCGGGGCGGCGGACACTGAAGCTTTCTTT.

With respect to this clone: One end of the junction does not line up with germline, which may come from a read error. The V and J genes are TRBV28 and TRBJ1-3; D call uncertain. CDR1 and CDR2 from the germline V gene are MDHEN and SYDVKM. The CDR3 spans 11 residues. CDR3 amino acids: CASSQDHIRNF. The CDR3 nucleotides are TGTGCCAGCAGTCAAGACCACATCAGGAATTTT.

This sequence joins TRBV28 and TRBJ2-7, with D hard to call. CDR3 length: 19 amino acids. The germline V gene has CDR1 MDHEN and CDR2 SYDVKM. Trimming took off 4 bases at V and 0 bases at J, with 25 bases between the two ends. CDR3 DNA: TGTGCCAGCAGTTCCTTGATAGATGTCGCCGGGTCGGGCTCCTACGAGCAGTACTTC. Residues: CASSSLIDVAGSGSYEQYF.

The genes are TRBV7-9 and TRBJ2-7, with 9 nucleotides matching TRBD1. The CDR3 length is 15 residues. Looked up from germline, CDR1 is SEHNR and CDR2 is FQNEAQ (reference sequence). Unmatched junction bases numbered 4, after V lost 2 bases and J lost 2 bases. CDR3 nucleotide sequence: TGTGCCAGCAGCTTATCGGGACAGGGCCCCTACGAGCAGTACGTC. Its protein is CASSLSGQGPYEQYV.

The CDR3 region has the DNA TGTGCCAGCAGCCAGATCAGCAATCAGCCCCAGCATTTT. Translated: CASSQISNQPQHF. The V call is TRBV11-2, the J call TRBJ1-5; unclear D gene. CDR1 SGHAT and CDR2 FQNNGV come from the germline V gene. The V gene lost 5 bases and the J gene lost 1 base, with 6 bases spanning the gap. The CDR3 extends over 13 amino acids.

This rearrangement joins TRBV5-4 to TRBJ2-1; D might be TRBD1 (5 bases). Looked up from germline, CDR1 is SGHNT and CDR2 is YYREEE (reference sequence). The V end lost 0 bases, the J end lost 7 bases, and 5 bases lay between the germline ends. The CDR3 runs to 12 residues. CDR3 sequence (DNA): TGTGCCAGCAGCTTGGCAGGGAATGAGCAGTTCTTC. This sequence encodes CASSLAGNEQFF.

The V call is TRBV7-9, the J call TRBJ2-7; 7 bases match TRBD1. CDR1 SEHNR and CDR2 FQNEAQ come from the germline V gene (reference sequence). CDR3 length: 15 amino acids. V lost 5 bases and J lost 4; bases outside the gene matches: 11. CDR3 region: CASSTLQGRPYEQYF. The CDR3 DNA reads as TGTGCCAGCAGCACCTTACAGGGGCGACCTTACGAGCAGTACTTC.

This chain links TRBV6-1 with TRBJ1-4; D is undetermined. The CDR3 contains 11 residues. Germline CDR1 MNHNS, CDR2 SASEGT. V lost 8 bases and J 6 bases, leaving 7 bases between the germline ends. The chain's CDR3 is CASANDEKLFF. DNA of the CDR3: TGTGCCAGCGCGAATGATGAAAAACTGTTTTTT.

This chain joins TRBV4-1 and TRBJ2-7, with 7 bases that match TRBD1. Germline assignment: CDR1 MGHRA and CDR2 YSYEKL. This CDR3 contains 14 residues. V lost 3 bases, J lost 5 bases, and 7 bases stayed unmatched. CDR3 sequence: CASSQSGGSNEQYV. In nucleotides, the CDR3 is TGCGCCAGCAGCCAGTCAGGGGGTAGCAACGAGCAGTACGTC.

The CDR3 bases are TGTGCCAGCAGCTTCTCCTACAATGAGCAGTTCTTC. It is translated as CASSFSYNEQFF. The J gene is TRBJ2-1, the V gene TRBV25-1; D call uncertain. There are 12 residues in the CDR3. The V end was cut by 6 bases, the J end by 0 bases, with 3 bases between. The germline V gene has CDR1 MGHDK and CDR2 SYGVNS.

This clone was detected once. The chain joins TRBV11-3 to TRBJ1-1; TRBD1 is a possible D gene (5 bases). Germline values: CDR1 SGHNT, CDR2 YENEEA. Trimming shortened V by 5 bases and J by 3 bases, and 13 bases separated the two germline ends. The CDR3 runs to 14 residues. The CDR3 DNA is TGTGCCAGCAGCCTAACGACAGACCACACTGAAGCTTTCTTT. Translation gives CASSLTTDHTEAFF.

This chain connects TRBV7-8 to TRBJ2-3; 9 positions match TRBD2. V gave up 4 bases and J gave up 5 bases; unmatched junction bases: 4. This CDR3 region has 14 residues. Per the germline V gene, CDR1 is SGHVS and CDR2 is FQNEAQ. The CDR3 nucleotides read TGTGCCAGCAGCTCGAGCGGGGGGCGAGATACGCAGTATTTT. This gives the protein CASSSSGGRDTQYF.

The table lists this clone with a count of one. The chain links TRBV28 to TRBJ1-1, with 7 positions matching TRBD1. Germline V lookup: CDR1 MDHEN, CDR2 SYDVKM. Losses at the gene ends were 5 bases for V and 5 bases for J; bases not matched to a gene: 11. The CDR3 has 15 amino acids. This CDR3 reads CASSRDRVWITEAFF. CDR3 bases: TGTGCCAGCAGTCGCGACAGGGTCTGGATAACTGAAGCTTTCTTT.

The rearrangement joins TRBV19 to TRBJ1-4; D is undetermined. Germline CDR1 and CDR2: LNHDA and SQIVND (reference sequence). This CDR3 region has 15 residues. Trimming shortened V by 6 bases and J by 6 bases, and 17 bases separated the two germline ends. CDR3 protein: CASRTIRAGDEKLFF. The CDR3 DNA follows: TGTGCCAGTAGAACGATCCGGGCCGGGGATGAAAAACTGTTTTTT.

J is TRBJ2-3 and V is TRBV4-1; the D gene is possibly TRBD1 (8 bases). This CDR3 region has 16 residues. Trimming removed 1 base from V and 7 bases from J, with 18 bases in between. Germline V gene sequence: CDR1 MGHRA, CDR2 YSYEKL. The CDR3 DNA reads TGCGCCAGCAGCCAAGGGGGGGGCAGGGGGCAATATACGCAGTATTTT. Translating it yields CASSQGGGRGQYTQYF.

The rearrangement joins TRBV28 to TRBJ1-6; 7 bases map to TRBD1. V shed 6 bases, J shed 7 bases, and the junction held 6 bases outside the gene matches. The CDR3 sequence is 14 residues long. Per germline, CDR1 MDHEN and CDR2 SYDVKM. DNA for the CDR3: TGTGCCAGCAGCCGCGGACAGGAGAATTCACCCCTCCACTTT. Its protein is CASSRGQENSPLHF.

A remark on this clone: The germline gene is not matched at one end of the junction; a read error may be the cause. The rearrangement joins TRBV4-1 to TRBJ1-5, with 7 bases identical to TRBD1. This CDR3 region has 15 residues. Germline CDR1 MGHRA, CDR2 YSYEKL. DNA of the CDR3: TGCGCCAGCAGCCAGGCTACAGGGGCGGGTCAGTCCCAGCATTTT. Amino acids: CASSQATGAGQSQHF.

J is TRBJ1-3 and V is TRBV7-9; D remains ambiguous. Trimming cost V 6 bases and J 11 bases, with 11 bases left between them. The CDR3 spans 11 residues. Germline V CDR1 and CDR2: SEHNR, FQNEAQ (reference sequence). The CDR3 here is CASSPASAIYF. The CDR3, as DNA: TGTGCCAGCAGTCCGGCCAGCGCCATATATTTT.

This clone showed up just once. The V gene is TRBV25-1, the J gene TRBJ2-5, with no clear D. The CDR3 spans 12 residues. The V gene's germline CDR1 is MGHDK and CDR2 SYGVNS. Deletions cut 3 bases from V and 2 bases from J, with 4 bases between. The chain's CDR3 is CASSDPQETQYF. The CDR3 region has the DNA TGTGCCAGCAGTGATCCTCAAGAGACCCAGTACTTC.

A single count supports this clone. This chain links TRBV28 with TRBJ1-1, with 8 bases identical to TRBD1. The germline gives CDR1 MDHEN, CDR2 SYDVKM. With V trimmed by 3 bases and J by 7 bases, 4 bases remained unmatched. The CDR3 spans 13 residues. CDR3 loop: CASSLGQVNEAFF. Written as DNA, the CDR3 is TGTGCCAGCAGTTTGGGACAGGTTAATGAAGCTTTCTTT.

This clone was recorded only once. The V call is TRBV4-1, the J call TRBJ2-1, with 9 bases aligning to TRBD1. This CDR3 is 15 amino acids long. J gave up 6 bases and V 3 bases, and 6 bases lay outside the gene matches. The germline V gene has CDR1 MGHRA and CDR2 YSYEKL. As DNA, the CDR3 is TGCGCCAGCAGCCAGGAAACAGGGGGCTCCAATGAGCAGTTCTTC. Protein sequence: CASSQETGGSNEQFF.

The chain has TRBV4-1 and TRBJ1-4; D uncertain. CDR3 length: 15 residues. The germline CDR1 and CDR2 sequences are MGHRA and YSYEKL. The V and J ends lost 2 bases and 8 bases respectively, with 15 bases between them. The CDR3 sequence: CASSQPWKGGEKLFF. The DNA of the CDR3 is TGCGCCAGCAGCCAACCTTGGAAGGGCGGAGAAAAACTGTTTTTT.

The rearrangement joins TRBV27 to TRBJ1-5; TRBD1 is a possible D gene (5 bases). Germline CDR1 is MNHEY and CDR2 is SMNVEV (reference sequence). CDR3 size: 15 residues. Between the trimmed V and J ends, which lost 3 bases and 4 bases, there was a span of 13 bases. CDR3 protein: CASSLTAAPNQPQHF. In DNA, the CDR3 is TGTGCCAGCAGTTTGACAGCAGCACCTAATCAGCCCCAGCATTTT.

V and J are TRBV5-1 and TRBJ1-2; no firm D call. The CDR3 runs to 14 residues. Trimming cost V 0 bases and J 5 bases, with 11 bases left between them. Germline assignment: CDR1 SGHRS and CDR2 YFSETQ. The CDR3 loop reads CASSLAGVGYGYTF. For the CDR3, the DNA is TGCGCCAGCAGCTTGGCCGGGGTTGGATATGGCTACACCTTC. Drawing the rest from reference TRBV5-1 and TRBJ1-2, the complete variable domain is KAGVTQTPRYLIKTRGQQVTLSCSPISGHRSVSWYQQTPGQGLQFLFEYFSETQRNKGNFPGRFSGRQFSNSRSEMNVSTLELGDSALYLCASSLAGVGYGYTFGSGTRLTVV.